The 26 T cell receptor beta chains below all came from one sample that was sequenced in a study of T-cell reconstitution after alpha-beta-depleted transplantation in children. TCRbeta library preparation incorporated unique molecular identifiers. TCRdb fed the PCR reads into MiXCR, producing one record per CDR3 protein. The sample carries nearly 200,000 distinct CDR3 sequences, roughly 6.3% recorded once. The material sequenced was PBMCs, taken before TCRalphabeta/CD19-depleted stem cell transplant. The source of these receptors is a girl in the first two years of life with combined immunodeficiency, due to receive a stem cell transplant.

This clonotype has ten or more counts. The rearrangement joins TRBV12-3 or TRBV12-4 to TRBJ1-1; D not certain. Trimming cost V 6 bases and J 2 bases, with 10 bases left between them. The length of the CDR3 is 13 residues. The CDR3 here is CASSHSTNTEAFF. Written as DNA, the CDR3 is TGTGCCAGCAGCCATTCCACAAACACTGAAGCTTTCTTT.

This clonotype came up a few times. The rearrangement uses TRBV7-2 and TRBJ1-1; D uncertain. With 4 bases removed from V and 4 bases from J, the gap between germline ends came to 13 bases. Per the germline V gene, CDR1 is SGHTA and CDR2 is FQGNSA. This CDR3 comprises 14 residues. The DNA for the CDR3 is TGTGCCAGCAGCTGGACGATTGGTGTCACTGAAGCTTTCTTT. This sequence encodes CASSWTIGVTEAFF.

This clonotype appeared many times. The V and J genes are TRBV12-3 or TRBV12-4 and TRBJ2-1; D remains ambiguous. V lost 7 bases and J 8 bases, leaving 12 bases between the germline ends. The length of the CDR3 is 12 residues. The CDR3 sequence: CASTPIPHEQFF. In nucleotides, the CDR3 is TGTGCCAGCACCCCCATTCCCCATGAGCAGTTCTTC.

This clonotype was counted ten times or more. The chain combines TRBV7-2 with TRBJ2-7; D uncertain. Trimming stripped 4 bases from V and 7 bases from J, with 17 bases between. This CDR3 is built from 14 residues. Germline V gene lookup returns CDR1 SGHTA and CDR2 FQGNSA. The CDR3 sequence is CASSYVQFPGEQYF. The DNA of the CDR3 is TGTGCCAGCAGCTACGTTCAGTTCCCTGGAGAGCAGTACTTC.

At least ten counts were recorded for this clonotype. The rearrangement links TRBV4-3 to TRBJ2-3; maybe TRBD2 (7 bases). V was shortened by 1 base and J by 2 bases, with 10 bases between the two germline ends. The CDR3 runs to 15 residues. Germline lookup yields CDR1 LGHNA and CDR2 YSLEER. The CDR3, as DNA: TGCGCCAGCAGCCAAGGGGGGGGCCCCACAGATACGCAGTATTTT. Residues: CASSQGGGPTDTQYF.

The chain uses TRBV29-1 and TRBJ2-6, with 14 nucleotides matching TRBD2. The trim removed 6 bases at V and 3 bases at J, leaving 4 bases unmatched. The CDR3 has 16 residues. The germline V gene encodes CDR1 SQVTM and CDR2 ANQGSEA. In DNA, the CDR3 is TGCAGCGTGGTAGGGACTAGCGGGAGTGGGGCCAACGTCCTGACTTTC. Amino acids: CSVVGTSGSGANVLTF. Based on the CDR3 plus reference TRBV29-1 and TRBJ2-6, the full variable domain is SAVISQKPSRDICQRGTSLTIQCQVDSQVTMMFWYRQQPGQSLTLIATANQGSEATYESGFVIDKFPISRPNLTFSTLTVSNMSPEDSSIYLCSVVGTSGSGANVLTFGAGSRLTVL.

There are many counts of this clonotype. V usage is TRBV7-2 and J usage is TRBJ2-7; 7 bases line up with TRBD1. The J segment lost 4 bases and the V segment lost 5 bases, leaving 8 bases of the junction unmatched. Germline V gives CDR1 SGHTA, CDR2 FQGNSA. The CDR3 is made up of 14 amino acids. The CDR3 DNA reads TGTGCCAGCAGCCAGAGACAGGGCCCTTACGAGCAGTACTTC. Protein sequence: CASSQRQGPYEQYF.

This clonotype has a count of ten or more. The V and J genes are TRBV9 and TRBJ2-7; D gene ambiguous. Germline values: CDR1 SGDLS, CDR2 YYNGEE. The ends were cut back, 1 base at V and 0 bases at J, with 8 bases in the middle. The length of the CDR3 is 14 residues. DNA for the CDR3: TGTGCCAGCAGCGTATCAGAGAGCTCCTACGAGCAGTACTTC. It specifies CASSVSESSYEQYF. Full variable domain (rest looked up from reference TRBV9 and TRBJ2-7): DSGVTQTPKHLITATGQRVTLRCSPRSGDLSVYWYQQSLDQGLQFLIQYYNGEERAKGNILERFSAQQFPDLHSELNLSSLELGDSALYFCASSVSESSYEQYFGPGTRLTVT.

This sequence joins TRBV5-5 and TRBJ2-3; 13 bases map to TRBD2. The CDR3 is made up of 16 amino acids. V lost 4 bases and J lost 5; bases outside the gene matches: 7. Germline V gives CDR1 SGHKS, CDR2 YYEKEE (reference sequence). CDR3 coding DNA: TGTGCCAGCAGCCAAGGGACTAGCGGGGCGGTAGATACGCAGTATTTT. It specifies CASSQGTSGAVDTQYF. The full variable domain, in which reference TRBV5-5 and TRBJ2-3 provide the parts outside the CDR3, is DAGVTQSPTHLIKTRGQQVTLRCSPISGHKSVSWYQQVLGQGPQFIFQYYEKEERGRGNFPDRFSARQFPNYSSELNVNALLLGDSALYLCASSQGTSGAVDTQYFGPGTRLTVL.

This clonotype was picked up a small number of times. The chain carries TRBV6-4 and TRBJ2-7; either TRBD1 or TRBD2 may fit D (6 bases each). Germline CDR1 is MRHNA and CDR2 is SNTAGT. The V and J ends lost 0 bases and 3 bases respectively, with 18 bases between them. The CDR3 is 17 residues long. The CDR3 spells CASSDSKGGGADYEQYF. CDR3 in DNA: TGTGCCAGCAGTGACTCGAAGGGGGGTGGAGCGGACTACGAGCAGTACTTC.

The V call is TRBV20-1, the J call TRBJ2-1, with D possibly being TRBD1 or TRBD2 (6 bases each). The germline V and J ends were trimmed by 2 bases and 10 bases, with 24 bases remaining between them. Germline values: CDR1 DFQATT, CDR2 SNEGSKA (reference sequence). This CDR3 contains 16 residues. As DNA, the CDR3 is TGCAGTGCTAGACCCCTAGCGAAGGGGGAATCGGGGGAGCAGTTCTTC. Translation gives CSARPLAKGESGEQFF.

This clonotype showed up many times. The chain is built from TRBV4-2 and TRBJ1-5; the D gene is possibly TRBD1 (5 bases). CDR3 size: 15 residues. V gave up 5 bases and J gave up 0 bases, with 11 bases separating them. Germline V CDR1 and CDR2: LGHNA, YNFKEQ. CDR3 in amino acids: CASSKNRNSNQPQHF. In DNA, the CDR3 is TGTGCCAGCAGCAAAAACAGGAATAGCAATCAGCCCCAGCATTTT.

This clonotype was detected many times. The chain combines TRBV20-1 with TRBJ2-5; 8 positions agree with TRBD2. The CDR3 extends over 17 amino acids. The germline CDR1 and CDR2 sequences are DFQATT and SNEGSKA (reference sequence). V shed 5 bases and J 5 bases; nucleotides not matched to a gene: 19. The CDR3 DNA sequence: TGCAGTGCTCCTGGGTCACTAGCGGACTCAATTCGCGAGACCCAGTACTTC. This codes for CSAPGSLADSIRETQYF.

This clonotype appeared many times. This CDR3 reads CGIQSGLTYEQYF. As DNA, the CDR3 is TGCGGTATTCAATCGGGTCTTACCTACGAGCAGTACTTC. The chain carries TRBV29-1 and TRBJ2-7; D unclear. Germline V CDR1 and CDR2: SQVTM, ANQGSEA. This CDR3 has 13 residues.

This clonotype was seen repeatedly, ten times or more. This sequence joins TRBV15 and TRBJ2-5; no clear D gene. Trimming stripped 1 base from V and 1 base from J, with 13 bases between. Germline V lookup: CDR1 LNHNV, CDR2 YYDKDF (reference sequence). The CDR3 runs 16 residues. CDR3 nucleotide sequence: TGTGCCACCAGCAGAGTTTTACCCAGCTTCCAAGAGACCCAGTACTTC. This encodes CATSRVLPSFQETQYF.

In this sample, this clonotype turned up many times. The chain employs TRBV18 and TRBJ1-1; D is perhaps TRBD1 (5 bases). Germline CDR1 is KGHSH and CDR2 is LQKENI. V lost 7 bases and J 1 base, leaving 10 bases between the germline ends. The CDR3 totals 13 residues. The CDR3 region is CASWQQANTEAFF. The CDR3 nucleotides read TGTGCCAGCTGGCAACAGGCGAACACTGAAGCTTTCTTT.

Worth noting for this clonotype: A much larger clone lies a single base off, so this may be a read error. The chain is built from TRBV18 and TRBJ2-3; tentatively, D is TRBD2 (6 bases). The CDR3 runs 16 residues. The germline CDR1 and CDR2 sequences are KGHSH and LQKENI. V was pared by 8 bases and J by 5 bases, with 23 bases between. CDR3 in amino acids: CASPPYQEGRGDTQYF. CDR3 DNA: TGTGCCAGCCCGCCTTATCAGGAGGGCCGGGGAGATACGCAGTATTTT. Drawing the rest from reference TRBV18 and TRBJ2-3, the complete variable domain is NAGVMQNPRHLVRRRGQEARLRCSPMKGHSHVYWYRQLPEEGLKFMVYLQKENIIDESGMPKERFSAEFPKEGPSILRIQQVVRGDSAAYFCASPPYQEGRGDTQYFGPGTRLTVL.

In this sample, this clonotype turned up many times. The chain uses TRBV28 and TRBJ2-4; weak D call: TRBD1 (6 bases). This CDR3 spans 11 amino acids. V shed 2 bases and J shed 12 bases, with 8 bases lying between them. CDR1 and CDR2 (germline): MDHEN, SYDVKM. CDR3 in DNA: TGTGCCAGCAGTTTAGGGGGCACTCAGTACTTC. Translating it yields CASSLGGTQYF.

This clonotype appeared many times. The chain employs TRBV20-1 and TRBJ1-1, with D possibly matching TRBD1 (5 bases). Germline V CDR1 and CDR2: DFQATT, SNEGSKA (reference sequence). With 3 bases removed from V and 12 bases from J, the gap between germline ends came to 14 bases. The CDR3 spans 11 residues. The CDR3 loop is CSASVAGRTFF. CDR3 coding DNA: TGCAGTGCTAGTGTGGCAGGGCGGACTTTCTTT.

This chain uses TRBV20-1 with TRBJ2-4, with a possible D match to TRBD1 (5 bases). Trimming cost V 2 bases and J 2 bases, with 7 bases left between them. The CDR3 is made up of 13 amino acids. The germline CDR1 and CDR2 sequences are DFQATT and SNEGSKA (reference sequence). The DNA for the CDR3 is TGCAGTGCTAGAAGGGGAACCAAAAACATTCAGTACTTC. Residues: CSARRGTKNIQYF.

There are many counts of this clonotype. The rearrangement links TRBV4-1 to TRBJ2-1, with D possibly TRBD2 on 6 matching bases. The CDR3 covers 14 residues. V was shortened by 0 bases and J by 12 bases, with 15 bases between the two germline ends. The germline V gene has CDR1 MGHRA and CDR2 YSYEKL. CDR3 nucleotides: TGCGCCAGCAGCCAAGATGTTCTGAGGGACTCGCAGTTCTTC. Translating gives CASSQDVLRDSQFF.

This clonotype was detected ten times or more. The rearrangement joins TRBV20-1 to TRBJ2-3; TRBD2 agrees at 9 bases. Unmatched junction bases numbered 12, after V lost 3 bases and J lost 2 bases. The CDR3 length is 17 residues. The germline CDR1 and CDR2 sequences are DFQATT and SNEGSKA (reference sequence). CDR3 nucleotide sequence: TGCAGTGCTAGTGGTCTAGCGGGAAGACAAGTCACAGATACGCAGTATTTT. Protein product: CSASGLAGRQVTDTQYF.

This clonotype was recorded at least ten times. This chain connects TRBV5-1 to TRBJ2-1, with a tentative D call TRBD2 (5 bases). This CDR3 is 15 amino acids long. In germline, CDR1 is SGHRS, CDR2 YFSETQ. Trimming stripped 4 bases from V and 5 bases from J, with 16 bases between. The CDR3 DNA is TGCGCCAGCAGCCAACTACAGACGGGGAACAATGAGCAGTTCTTC. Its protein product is CASSQLQTGNNEQFF.

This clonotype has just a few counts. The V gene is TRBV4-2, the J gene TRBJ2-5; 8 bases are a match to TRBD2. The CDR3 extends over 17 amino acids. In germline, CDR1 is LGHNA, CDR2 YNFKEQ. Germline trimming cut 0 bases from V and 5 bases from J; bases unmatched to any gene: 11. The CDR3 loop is CASSQEIVPGGQETQYF. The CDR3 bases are TGTGCCAGCAGCCAAGAGATCGTCCCGGGGGGGCAGGAGACCCAGTACTTC.

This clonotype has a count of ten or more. CDR3 loop: CASSVSRGGSYGYTF. CDR3 coding DNA: TGTGCCAGCAGCGTTTCCAGGGGAGGCTCCTATGGCTACACCTTC. The chain recombines TRBV28 with TRBJ1-2; TRBD1 might be the D (6 bases). Germline values: CDR1 MDHEN, CDR2 SYDVKM. This CDR3 comprises 15 residues. Trimming pared 6 bases from V and 4 bases from J, leaving 18 bases between.

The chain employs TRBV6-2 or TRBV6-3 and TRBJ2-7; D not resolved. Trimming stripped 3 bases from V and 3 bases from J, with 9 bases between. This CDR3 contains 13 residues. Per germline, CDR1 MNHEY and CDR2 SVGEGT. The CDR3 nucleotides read TGTGCCAGCAGTTATGGGGTACTCTACGAGCAGTACTTC. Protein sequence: CASSYGVLYEQYF.